Listed here are 28 T cell receptor beta chains from one sample, sequenced in a study of regulatory T cells in long-lasting Graves disease. Libraries of TCR beta came from iRepertoire HTBI primers plus Arm-PCR of CDR3 regions. TCRdb reanalysed the multiplex PCR reads using MiXCR and keeps one entry per CDR3 protein. The sample shows 390,000 or so distinct CDR3 sequences, approximately 25% of them seen only once. The sample's time point: persistent/refractory GD, antithyroid drugs over 5 years with positive TRAb. The authors made the TCR library using RNA they extracted from PBMCs. The sequenced sample was peripheral blood mononuclear cells (PBMCs), obtained when the disease was refractory, from a patient treated with antithyroid drugs. Receptors were obtained from a woman in her forties with Graves disease.

This clonotype was seen repeatedly, ten times or more. The V gene is TRBV28, the J gene TRBJ2-2, with 14 positions matching TRBD2. V lost 3 bases and J lost 5; bases outside the gene matches: 11. The CDR3 consists of 19 residues. Germline V gives CDR1 MDHEN, CDR2 SYDVKM. The CDR3 region is CASSFRTGTSGRGTGELFF. The CDR3 nucleotides read TGTGCCAGCAGTTTTCGGACCGGGACTAGCGGGAGAGGGACCGGGGAGCTGTTTTTT.

This rearrangement joins TRBV29-1 to TRBJ2-4, with a weak D call TRBD1 (6 bases). Germline V gives CDR1 SQVTM, CDR2 ANQGSEA. The V and J ends lost 4 bases and 7 bases respectively, with 17 bases between them. The CDR3 is 14 amino acids. The CDR3 nucleotides read TGCAGCGTTGCCCAGGGGCCCTACCCGAACATTCAGTACTTC. This translates into CSVAQGPYPNIQYF.

The V gene is TRBV28, the J gene TRBJ2-1; no firm D call. Between the trimmed V and J ends, which lost 3 bases and 4 bases, there was a span of 7 bases. This CDR3 has 13 amino acids. Germline values: CDR1 MDHEN, CDR2 SYDVKM. CDR3 region: CASSFSLYNEQFF. DNA for the CDR3: TGTGCCAGCAGTTTCTCATTGTACAATGAGCAGTTCTTC.

Comment on this clonotype: A much larger clone lies a single base off, so this may be a read error. The chain couples TRBV28 to TRBJ1-1; 8 bases line up with TRBD1. V was clipped by 6 bases and J by 6 bases; unmatched bases: 9. Germline values: CDR1 MDHEN, CDR2 SYDVKM. This CDR3 has 14 amino acids. The CDR3 protein is CASRARTGHSEAFF. The CDR3 DNA follows: TGTGCCAGCAGGGCCCGGACAGGGCACTCTGAAGCTTTCTTT.

In its sample, this clonotype was seen many times. The genes are TRBV20-1 and TRBJ1-2, with TRBD1 matching over 11 bases. Trimming removed 2 bases from V and 0 bases from J; junction bases left unmatched: 8. Germline lookup yields CDR1 DFQATT and CDR2 SNEGSKA (reference sequence). The CDR3 runs 17 residues. The CDR3 reads CSARPTGTGGTNYGYTF. The CDR3 DNA sequence: TGCAGTGCTAGACCTACCGGGACAGGGGGTACTAACTATGGCTACACCTTC.

The chain employs TRBV29-1 and TRBJ1-1; D is unclear. Germline CDR1 reads SQVTM; CDR2 reads ANQGSEA. This CDR3 spans 16 amino acids. The ends were cut back, 4 bases at V and 3 bases at J, with 21 bases in the middle. DNA of the CDR3: TGCAGCGTTGTCCTTCCCGGATCTTTTAGGTACACTGAAGCTTTCTTT. The encoded protein is CSVVLPGSFRYTEAFF. Combining the CDR3 with reference TRBV29-1 and TRBJ1-1 gives the whole variable domain SAVISQKPSRDICQRGTSLTIQCQVDSQVTMMFWYRQQPGQSLTLIATANQGSEATYESGFVIDKFPISRPNLTFSTLTVSNMSPEDSSIYLCSVVLPGSFRYTEAFFGQGTRLTVV.

In its sample, this clonotype was seen once. With a much larger clone just one base away, this may be a read error. The chain joins TRBV5-6 to TRBJ2-2, with 8 bases that match TRBD1. The CDR3 contains 14 residues. V trimming: 5 bases; J trimming: 6 bases; junction bases outside the gene matches: 6. Germline V lookup: CDR1 SGHDT, CDR2 YYEEEE. CDR3 sequence (DNA): TGTGCCAGCAGTTACGGACAGGGCCCCGGGGAGCTGTTTTTT. Amino acid sequence: CASSYGQGPGELFF.

In this sample, this clonotype turned up a few times. The rearrangement uses TRBV29-1 and TRBJ2-2; 13 bases are a match to TRBD2. The germline gives CDR1 SQVTM, CDR2 ANQGSEA. The CDR3 covers 13 residues. V was clipped by 8 bases and J by 5 bases; unmatched bases: 2. As DNA, the CDR3 is TGCAGCTCGACTAGCGGGAGGACCGGGGAGCTGTTTTTT. Its protein product is CSSTSGRTGELFF.

This clonotype was observed a few times. V gene TRBV2 combines with J gene TRBJ2-7; 8 bases are a match to TRBD2. From germline, CDR1 is SNHLY and CDR2 FYNNEI. The J segment lost 4 bases and the V segment lost 2 bases, leaving 7 bases of the junction unmatched. The CDR3 length is 15 residues. CDR3 sequence reads: CASSETSGLGYEQYF. As DNA, the CDR3 is TGTGCCAGCAGTGAAACTAGCGGCCTGGGTTACGAGCAGTACTTC.

V gene TRBV6-1 combines with J gene TRBJ2-3; D call uncertain. Trimming removed 4 bases at V and 4 bases at J, with 15 bases between. This CDR3 has 15 amino acids. The germline V gene has CDR1 MNHNS and CDR2 SASEGT. The DNA for the CDR3 is TGTGCCAGCAGTGTTCTGAGCCCCTGGGCAGATACGCAGTATTTT. Its protein is CASSVLSPWADTQYF.

This clonotype was counted at least ten times. V and J are TRBV3-1 and TRBJ2-5, with TRBD2 matching 8 bases. Germline lookup yields CDR1 LGHDT and CDR2 YNNKEL (reference sequence). The ends lost 4 bases at V and 3 bases at J; junction bases unmatched: 4. The CDR3 length is 14 residues. Written as DNA, the CDR3 is TGTGCCAGCAGCCCCGGGGGGGGCGAAGAGACCCAGTACTTC. Encoded protein: CASSPGGGEETQYF.

The chain recombines TRBV6-2 or TRBV6-3 with TRBJ1-1; 7 bases map to TRBD1. V shed 4 bases and J 4 bases; nucleotides not matched to a gene: 6. Germline values: CDR1 MNHEY, CDR2 SVGEGT. This CDR3 has 14 residues. The CDR3 loop is CASSLRQGITEAFF. The CDR3 nucleotides read TGTGCCAGCAGTTTACGACAGGGAATCACTGAAGCTTTCTTT.

The chain combines TRBV28 with TRBJ2-2; 9 bases match TRBD1. Germline trimming cut 6 bases from V and 4 bases from J; bases unmatched to any gene: 15. This CDR3 comprises 18 residues. Germline CDR1 reads MDHEN; CDR2 reads SYDVKM. CDR3 residues: CASSQAFPGQGTTGELFF. The CDR3 nucleotides are TGTGCCAGCAGCCAAGCTTTCCCCGGACAGGGGACCACCGGGGAGCTGTTTTTT.

J is TRBJ2-7 and V is TRBV5-6; D may be TRBD2 (6 bases). Germline values: CDR1 SGHDT, CDR2 YYEEEE. The CDR3 totals 12 residues. Trimming cost V 4 bases and J 6 bases, with 11 bases left between them. CDR3 DNA sequence: TGTGCCAGCAGCATTGGGACTCGCGAGCAGTACTTC. Protein sequence: CASSIGTREQYF. Filled out from reference TRBV5-6 and TRBJ2-7, the complete variable domain reads DAGVTQSPTHLIKTRGQQVTLRCSPKSGHDTVSWYQQALGQGPQFIFQYYEEEERQRGNFPDRFSGHQFPNYSSELNVNALLLGDSALYLCASSIGTREQYFGPGTRLTVT.

This clonotype was detected only a few times. The genes are TRBV28 and TRBJ2-5; D is unresolved. The V and J ends lost 0 bases and 0 bases respectively, with 5 bases between them. The CDR3 loop spans 14 amino acids. Germline V gene sequence: CDR1 MDHEN, CDR2 SYDVKM. CDR3 sequence: CASSLWTNQETQYF. CDR3 DNA: TGTGCCAGCAGTTTATGGACGAACCAAGAGACCCAGTACTTC. Drawing the rest from reference TRBV28 and TRBJ2-5, the complete variable domain is DVKVTQSSRYLVKRTGEKVFLECVQDMDHENMFWYRQDPGLGLRLIYFSYDVKMKEKGDIPEGYSVSREKKERFSLILESASTNQTSMYLCASSLWTNQETQYFGPGTRLLVL.

This clonotype was seen at least ten times. CDR3 DNA sequence: TGTGCCAGCAGTCCCGGGACAGGGCCCTCCTACGAGCAGTACTTC. Its translation is CASSPGTGPSYEQYF. V gene TRBV12-3 or TRBV12-4 combines with J gene TRBJ2-7; 9 nucleotides match TRBD1. The CDR3 is 15 amino acids. The V gene end was trimmed by 5 bases and the J gene end by 0 bases; junction bases not matched to a gene: 5.

This clonotype appeared many times. The chain is built from TRBV15 and TRBJ2-1; 7 bases fit TRBD1. Per germline, CDR1 LNHNV and CDR2 YYDKDF (reference sequence). Unmatched junction bases numbered 7, after V lost 2 bases and J lost 0 bases. The length of the CDR3 is 17 residues. CDR3 in amino acids: CATSRSRDSDSYNEQFF. The CDR3 coding sequence is TGTGCCACCAGCAGATCTAGGGACAGCGACTCCTACAATGAGCAGTTCTTC. Filled out from reference TRBV15 and TRBJ2-1, the complete variable domain reads DAMVIQNPRYQVTQFGKPVTLSCSQTLNHNVMYWYQQKSSQAPKLLFHYYDKDFNNEADTPDNFQSRRPNTSFCFLDIRSPGLGDTAMYLCATSRSRDSDSYNEQFFGPGTRLTVL.

The chain recombines TRBV5-1 with TRBJ1-1; D uncertain. Germline assignment: CDR1 SGHRS and CDR2 YFSETQ. Trimming pared 3 bases from V and 8 bases from J, leaving 8 bases between. This CDR3 region has 11 residues. This chain's CDR3 is CASSSTGEAFF. CDR3 bases: TGCGCCAGCAGCTCCACGGGGGAAGCTTTCTTT.

In this sample, this clonotype turned up many times. This chain connects TRBV6-1 to TRBJ2-7; the match to TRBD2 covers 8 bases. This CDR3 comprises 14 residues. Germline V gene data show CDR1 as MNHNS and CDR2 as SASEGT. V trimming: 8 bases; J trimming: 0 bases; junction bases outside the gene matches: 6. CDR3 sequence: CASAASGPSYEQYF. CDR3 bases: TGTGCCAGCGCCGCTAGCGGGCCCTCCTACGAGCAGTACTTC.

This clonotype appeared a few times. This sequence joins TRBV28 and TRBJ2-1, with 11 bases aligning to TRBD2. The CDR3 is 13 residues long. The V segment lost 7 bases and the J segment 7 bases; nucleotides outside the gene matches: 3. The V gene's germline CDR1 is MDHEN and CDR2 SYDVKM. Here the CDR3 reads CASTGLAVNEQFF. The CDR3 nucleotides read TGTGCCAGCACGGGACTAGCGGTTAATGAGCAGTTCTTC.

The sample holds a few counts of this clonotype. The chain's CDR3 is CASSQVKAGGYTEAFF. The CDR3 coding sequence is TGTGCCAGCAGCCAAGTAAAGGCAGGGGGATACACTGAAGCTTTCTTT. J is TRBJ1-1 and V is TRBV3-1; TRBD1 aligns across 7 bases. The V gene end was trimmed by 1 base and the J gene end by 3 bases; junction bases not matched to a gene: 8. This CDR3 is built from 16 residues. The germline gives CDR1 LGHDT, CDR2 YNNKEL (reference sequence).

The J gene is TRBJ1-3, the V gene TRBV3-1; 7 nucleotides agree with TRBD1. V trimming: 4 bases; J trimming: 2 bases; junction bases outside the gene matches: 11. The CDR3 is 17 residues long. CDR1 and CDR2 (germline): LGHDT, YNNKEL (reference sequence). For the CDR3, the DNA is TGTGCCAGCAGCCGGAACAGGGGTCGATTCCCTGGAAACACCATATATTTT. Translated, it gives CASSRNRGRFPGNTIYF.

This clonotype was seen ten or more times. The CDR3 protein is CASSPFRASRTGTYEQYF. Here the CDR3 DNA reads TGTGCCAGCAGTCCCTTCCGGGCATCAAGGACAGGGACCTACGAGCAGTACTTC. The V call is TRBV6-1, the J call TRBJ2-7; 8 nucleotides line up with TRBD1. V lost 5 bases, J lost 2 bases, and 17 bases stayed unmatched. The CDR3 sequence is 18 residues long. The germline CDR1 and CDR2 sequences are MNHNS and SASEGT.

In this sample, this clonotype turned up many times. V is TRBV7-9 and J is TRBJ2-5; unclear D gene. Germline V gene lookup returns CDR1 SEHNR and CDR2 FQNEAQ (reference sequence). Trimming took off 3 bases at V and 1 base at J, with 9 bases between the two ends. The CDR3 is 14 amino acids. Here the CDR3 DNA reads TGTGCCAGCAGCTTGACGGGCCCCCAAGAGACCCAGTACTTC. Encoded protein: CASSLTGPQETQYF.

This clonotype was observed a few times. The genes are TRBV6-1 and TRBJ2-3; no clear D. CDR1 is MNHNS, CDR2 SASEGT, per germline. The CDR3 sequence is 13 residues long. V lost 5 bases, J lost 1 base, and 7 bases lay in between. The CDR3 loop reads CASSMDGTDTQYF. CDR3 DNA: TGTGCCAGCAGTATGGACGGCACAGATACGCAGTATTTT.

This clonotype came up many times. The chain has TRBV10-2 and TRBJ2-7; D not resolved. The germline V and J ends were trimmed by 5 bases and 4 bases, with 12 bases remaining between them. The CDR3 extends over 13 amino acids. Germline lookup yields CDR1 WSHSY and CDR2 SAAADI. CDR3 in amino acids: CASSLEAGYEQYF. The DNA for the CDR3 is TGCGCCAGCAGTTTGGAAGCAGGATACGAGCAGTACTTC.

A note on this clonotype: A single base separates this from a much larger clone, so it may be a read error. The chain links TRBV28 to TRBJ2-7; 7 bases map to TRBD1. The CDR3 has 14 amino acids. With V trimmed by 5 bases and J by 7 bases, 11 bases remained unmatched. Germline-derived CDR1 and CDR2 are MDHEN and SYDVKM. Written as DNA, the CDR3 is TGTGCCAGCAGTCTCAGGGGGACGGTTGTGGAGCAGTACTTC. The encoded protein is CASSLRGTVVEQYF.

This sequence joins TRBV15 and TRBJ2-1, with D maybe TRBD2 (6 bases). V lost 1 base, J lost 1 base, and 8 bases lay in between. From germline, CDR1 is LNHNV and CDR2 YYDKDF (reference sequence). The CDR3 totals 15 residues. The CDR3 sequence: CATSRGAGSYNEQFF. The DNA of the CDR3 is TGTGCCACCAGCAGAGGGGCGGGATCCTACAATGAGCAGTTCTTC.